The rows below give T cell receptor beta chains drawn from one sample of a study of molecular identifiers for immune sequencing clone quantification. TCRdb passed the PCR reads through MiXCR, listing each CDR3 protein once. The sample has hundreds of thousands of distinct CDR3 sequences, over 25% seen once; the top ten hold 0.75% to 0.8%. The source material was naive CD8+ T cells from blood, with Jurkat cell RNA spiked in. These receptors were taken from a human donor in good health. Some libraries in this study had Jurkat cell RNA spiked in. CDR3s include the opening cysteine and the closing phenylalanine or tryptophan. The D gene is left open where the match is weak. The size entry is marked missing in some rows and otherwise reads once, few, many or a size class.

size	D	length	J	V	CDR3	DNA
few	TRBD2	16	TRBJ2-2	TRBV27	CASRPPGGGYTGELFF	TGTGCCAGCAGGCCCCCCGGGGGGGGCTACACCGGGGAGCTGTTTTTT
NA	NA	15	TRBJ2-1	TRBV4-3	CASSQDRQSYNEQFF	TGCGCCAGCAGCCAAGATCGACAGTCCTACAATGAGCAGTTCTTC
few	NA	14	TRBJ2-7	TRBV12-3/TRBV12-4	CASSSPRIGYEQYF	TGTGCCAGCAGTTCCCCCCGAATCGGGTACGAGCAGTACTTC
many	NA	13	TRBJ2-7	TRBV12-3/TRBV12-4	CASSFGTARGQYF	TGTGCCAGCAGTTTCGGGACTGCTCGGGGGCAGTACTTC
NA	NA	13	TRBJ2-2	TRBV19	CASIGEYTGELFF	TGTGCCAGTATTGGTGAATACACCGGGGAGCTGTTTTTT
NA	NA	14	TRBJ2-7	TRBV27	CARSFRGEAYEQYF	TGTGCCCGCAGTTTTAGAGGGGAGGCCTACGAGCAGTACTTC
NA	TRBD2	17	TRBJ2-7	TRBV4-1	CASSQEEGGLVHYEQYF	TGCGCCAGCAGCCAAGAAGAAGGAGGACTAGTCCACTACGAGCAGTACTTC
many	NA	15	TRBJ1-5	TRBV20-1	CSARDLGVVNQPQHF	TGCAGTGCTAGAGATCTTGGGGTTGTCAATCAGCCCCAGCATTTT
NA	NA	16	TRBJ2-1	TRBV14	CASSQNPTESYNEQFF	TGTGCCAGCAGCCAAAACCCGACAGAATCCTACAATGAGCAGTTCTTC
few	NA	16	TRBJ2-7	TRBV20-1	CSARDPTGEEPYEQYF	TGCAGTGCTAGAGATCCTACGGGGGAGGAGCCCTACGAGCAGTACTTC
many	TRBD1	14	TRBJ1-1	TRBV7-9	CASSLVPGGPEAFF	TGTGCCAGCAGCTTAGTCCCAGGGGGCCCTGAAGCTTTCTTT
few	NA	13	TRBJ2-4	TRBV28	CASSFRDANIQYF	TGTGCCAGCAGTTTCCGGGACGCAAACATTCAGTACTTC
many	TRBD2	15	TRBJ2-1	TRBV24-1	CATSASGTSYNEQFF	TGTGCCACCAGCGCGAGCGGGACCTCCTACAATGAGCAGTTCTTC
NA	NA	15	TRBJ2-6	TRBV7-9	CASSPQKSGANVLTF	TGTGCCAGCAGCCCGCAGAAATCTGGGGCCAACGTCCTGACTTTC
many	NA	11	TRBJ2-3	TRBV6-1	CATRAADTQYF	TGTGCCACCAGAGCGGCGGATACGCAGTATTTT
many	NA	16	TRBJ2-3	TRBV6-5	CASSYSSGVHTDTQYF	TGTGCCAGCAGTTACTCGTCGGGCGTTCATACAGATACGCAGTATTTT
many	NA	15	TRBJ1-5	TRBV28	CASSFRGTSNQPQHF	TGTGCCAGCAGTTTTCGAGGGACGAGCAATCAGCCCCAGCATTTT
NA	NA	15	TRBJ1-2	TRBV4-1	CASSQGQDRDYGYTF	TGCGCCAGCAGCCAAGGACAGGATCGCGACTATGGCTACACCTTC
few	NA	14	TRBJ2-3	TRBV9	CASGDGGGTDTQYF	TGTGCCAGCGGCGACGGGGGCGGCACAGATACGCAGTATTTT
NA	TRBD1	13	TRBJ2-7	TRBV27	CASNGQGELEQYF	TGTGCCAGCAACGGACAGGGGGAACTCGAGCAGTACTTC
many	TRBD1	14	TRBJ2-7	TRBV4-1	CASSHSQGTYEQYF	TGCGCCAGCAGCCATTCACAGGGGACCTACGAGCAGTACTTC
NA	NA	15	TRBJ1-5	TRBV27	CATGQPGLNNQPQHF	TGTGCCACCGGGCAACCGGGACTCAACAATCAGCCCCAGCATTTT
NA	NA	17	TRBJ2-7	TRBV5-3	CASSLSRMGAHSYEQYF	TGTGCCAGCAGCTTGTCACGTATGGGAGCACACTCCTACGAGCAGTACTTC
few	TRBD1	15	TRBJ1-2	TRBV6-1	CASSEGQGAGYGYTF	TGTGCCAGCAGCGAGGGTCAGGGGGCTGGATATGGCTACACCTTC
few	NA	13	TRBJ2-7	TRBV20-1	CSARRPTEWEQYF	TGCAGTGCTAGGAGACCCACCGAGTGGGAGCAGTACTTC
NA	TRBD1	18	TRBJ2-7	TRBV7-9	CASSLGTTGDPIQEPQYF	TGTGCCAGCAGCTTAGGTACGACAGGGGATCCAATCCAAGAGCCCCAGTACTTC
few	TRBD2	18	TRBJ2-3	TRBV6-8	CASSQSSGGPFFTDTQYF	TGTGCCAGCAGTCAGTCCAGCGGGGGACCCTTCTTCACAGATACGCAGTATTTT
NA	TRBD1	17	TRBJ1-1	TRBV20-1	CSATTQQGNWVNTEAFF	TGCAGTGCTACCACCCAACAGGGGAATTGGGTGAACACTGAAGCTTTCTTT
many	NA	12	TRBJ2-2	TRBV7-9	CASTFHTGELFF	TGTGCCAGCACCTTTCATACCGGGGAGCTGTTTTTT
few	TRBD2	18	TRBJ2-1	TRBV6-2/TRBV6-3	CASSFETSGRAAYNEQFF	TGTGCCAGCAGTTTTGAGACTAGCGGGAGGGCGGCCTACAATGAGCAGTTCTTC
NA	NA	15	TRBJ2-5	TRBV9	CASSVEGLYQETQYF	TGTGCCAGCAGCGTAGAGGGGTTGTACCAAGAGACCCAGTACTTC
few	NA	12	TRBJ2-1	TRBV27	CASSGEDNEQFF	TGTGCCAGTAGCGGAGAGGACAATGAGCAGTTCTTC
few	TRBD1	15	TRBJ1-3	TRBV7-2	CASTGQGETGNTIYF	TGTGCCAGCACAGGACAGGGGGAGACTGGGAACACCATATATTTT
NA	TRBD1	15	TRBJ1-1	TRBV2	CASSGFPGGSTEAFF	TGTGCCAGCAGTGGGTTTCCAGGGGGAAGCACTGAAGCTTTCTTT
many	TRBD2	15	TRBJ2-1	TRBV7-9	CASSILAGGPGEQFF	TGTGCCAGCAGCATTCTAGCGGGGGGGCCGGGTGAGCAGTTCTTC
NA	TRBD1	14	TRBJ2-1	TRBV12-3/TRBV12-4	CASSIQGAVQEQFF	TGTGCCAGCAGCATACAGGGGGCGGTCCAAGAGCAGTTCTTC
NA	TRBD2	17	TRBJ2-7	TRBV28	CASSNPPGTSVFHEQYF	TGTGCCAGCAGTAACCCCCCCGGGACTAGCGTTTTTCACGAGCAGTACTTC
NA	NA	14	TRBJ2-5	TRBV4-1	CASKSPGGGATQYF	TGCGCCAGCAAATCTCCGGGGGGCGGCGCGACCCAGTACTTC
NA	TRBD1	16	TRBJ1-5	TRBV6-2/TRBV6-3	CASSYETGGAGQPQHF	TGTGCCAGCAGTTACGAGACAGGGGGCGCGGGTCAGCCCCAGCATTTT
many	NA	15	TRBJ2-7	TRBV20-1	CSAINSRDSSYEQYF	TGCAGTGCCATCAACTCCCGAGATTCCTCCTACGAGCAGTACTTC
NA	TRBD1	15	TRBJ1-3	TRBV28	CASTNRGETGNTIYF	TGTGCCAGCACCAACAGGGGGGAAACTGGAAACACCATATATTTT
few	TRBD1	15	TRBJ1-1	TRBV5-3	CASSPWTGRSTEAFF	TGTGCCAGCAGCCCCTGGACAGGGCGGAGCACTGAAGCTTTCTTT
many	TRBD1	15	TRBJ2-2	TRBV25-1	CASRGQGAGTGELFF	TGTGCCAGCAGGGGACAGGGGGCCGGCACCGGGGAGCTGTTTTTT
many	NA	14	TRBJ2-7	TRBV4-2	CASSQPGHSYEQYF	TGTGCCAGCAGCCAACCCGGTCACTCCTACGAGCAGTACTTC
NA	NA	19	TRBJ2-2	TRBV12-3/TRBV12-4	CASSTPLAPREPNTGELCF	TGTGCCAGCAGTACCCCCCTGGCACCGAGAGAACCGAACACCGGGGAGCTGTGTTTT
NA	NA	16	TRBJ2-7	TRBV4-3	CASSQGGQASTYEQHF	TGCGCCAGCAGCCAAGGGGGGCAGGCGTCCACCTACGAGCAGCACTTC
NA	NA	12	TRBJ2-2	TRBV30	CACYGVTGELFF	TGTGCCTGCTATGGCGTCACCGGGGAGCTGTTTTTT
many	NA	13	TRBJ2-7	TRBV5-5	CASSFGLSVPQYF	TGTGCCAGCAGCTTCGGCCTGTCGGTACCGCAGTACTTC
few	NA	14	TRBJ2-7	TRBV19	CASSMGGSSYEQYF	TGTGCCAGTAGTATGGGGGGCAGCTCCTACGAGCAGTACTTC
NA	NA	12	TRBJ1-2	TRBV7-9	CASSLDRNGYTF	TGTGCCAGCAGCTTAGACAGGAATGGCTACACCTTC
few	NA	14	TRBJ2-5	TRBV30	CASRGGRAIETQYF	TGTGCCTCACGCGGTGGGCGTGCGATAGAGACCCAGTACTTC
NA	NA	13	TRBJ1-1	TRBV3-1	CASSPPGLSEAFF	TGTGCCAGCAGCCCCCCGGGCCTTAGTGAAGCTTTCTTT
many	NA	13	TRBJ2-7	TRBV27	CASSLVTGRGQYF	TGTGCCAGCAGTTTGGTGACAGGCAGGGGGCAGTACTTC
NA	NA	15	TRBJ2-7	TRBV19	CASSTWTDSSYEQYF	TGTGCCAGTAGTACATGGACAGACAGCTCCTACGAGCAGTACTTC